The T cell receptor (beta chain) under discussion was sequenced for a study of T cells in Graves' hyperthyroidism and ophthalmopathy. Overall study: The authors collected peripheral blood at initial diagnosis, before any treatment.

Germline V gene sequence: CDR1 SGHAT, CDR2 FQNNGV. This CDR3 contains 18 residues. V lost 1 base, J lost 2 bases, and 10 bases stayed unmatched. This clonotype showed up many times. Its antigen is not known. Hyperthyroidism had been newly diagnosed in patients aged 18 to 65, and its duration was under 2 months. Study observations and caveats: Researchers found most expanded thyroid clonotypes above 0.001 in blood as well.

The CDR3 regions of TCR beta were amplified from RNA transcripts. A first-round RT-PCR of the TCR CDR3 used the HTBI primer set. From the multiplex PCR reads, TCRdb called clonotypes with MiXCR, one entry per CDR3 protein. The data contain about 350,000 distinct CDR3 sequences, around 13% of them seen just once; the ten biggest clones take up 20% to 25%. This rearrangement joins TRBV11-2 to TRBJ2-3, with 9 bases aligning to TRBD2. The specimen was blood. This clonotype was obtained from a woman between 25 and 40 years old with Graves' hyperthyroidism. CDR3 nucleotide sequence: TGTGCCAGCAGCTTAGTTCCCCCAGCGGGAGGTGTCACAGATACGCAGTATTTT. Translating gives CASSLVPPAGGVTDTQYF.